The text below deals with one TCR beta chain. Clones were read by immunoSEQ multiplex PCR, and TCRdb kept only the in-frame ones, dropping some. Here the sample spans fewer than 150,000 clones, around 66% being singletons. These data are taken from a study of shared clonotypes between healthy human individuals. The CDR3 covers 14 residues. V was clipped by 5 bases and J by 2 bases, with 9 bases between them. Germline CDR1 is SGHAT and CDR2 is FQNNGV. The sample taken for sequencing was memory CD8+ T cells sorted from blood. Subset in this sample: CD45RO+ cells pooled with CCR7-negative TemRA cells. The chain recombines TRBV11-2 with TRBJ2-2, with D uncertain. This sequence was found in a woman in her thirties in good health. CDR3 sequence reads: CASSGHYNTGELFF. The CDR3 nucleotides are TGTGCCAGCAGCGGGCACTATAACACCGGGGAGCTGTTTTTT.